The clone carrying this T cell receptor beta chain was detected a few times. These data originate in a study of T-cell memory formation after mild COVID-19. TCRdb used MiXCR to reprocess the 5' RACE reads, holding one entry per CDR3 protein. Here the sample spans roughly 200,000 distinct CDR3 sequences, about 17% being singletons. The origin of this receptor is an adult woman who had mild COVID-19 (a few samples of this study predate the infection). Cell type and time point are not known. The sequenced sample consisted of PBMCs or a T cell subset sorted from them (not recorded which).

This CDR3 is CASSLVRGEGYNEQFF. In DNA, the CDR3 is TGTGCCAGCAGCTTAGTACGGGGAGAGGGATACAATGAGCAGTTCTTC. The V call is TRBV7-8, the J call TRBJ2-1; D is perhaps TRBD2 (5 bases). This CDR3 has 16 residues. CDR1 is SGHVS, CDR2 FQNEAQ, per germline. V was trimmed by 1 base and J by 4 bases, leaving 14 bases between them.